These 15 T cell receptor beta chains were sequenced from one sample in a study of blood T cell repertoires in COVID-19. The table came from immunoSEQ multiplex PCR; TCRdb's copy has only in-frame clones and leaves some out. This repertoire shows about 97,000 clones, roughly 82% found once; its top ten account for around 4.3%. The sequenced sample consisted of peripheral blood. The source is a human donor in a cohort sampled during active COVID-19.

The chain links TRBV7-2 to TRBJ1-6; D gene unclear. The CDR3 extends over 14 amino acids. The germline CDR1 and CDR2 sequences are SGHTA and FQGNSA. Trimming left V 5 bases short and J 9 bases short, with 14 bases between. The CDR3 DNA sequence: TGTGCCAGCAGCCCTGGGTCTGGAGCTTCACCCCTCCACTTT. Protein: CASSPGSGASPLHF.

The chain has TRBV18 and TRBJ1-1, with D tentatively TRBD1 (6 bases). The germline V and J ends were trimmed by 3 bases and 5 bases, with 16 bases remaining between them. Germline CDR1 reads KGHSH; CDR2 reads LQKENI. The CDR3 is 15 amino acids. CDR3 region: CASSPYGTPKTEAFF. CDR3 sequence (DNA): TGTGCCAGCTCACCGTACGGGACACCAAAAACTGAAGCTTTCTTT.

In its sample, this clone was seen once. The chain employs TRBV27 and TRBJ2-3; 8 bases are shared with TRBD1. The CDR3 totals 18 residues. Looked up from germline, CDR1 is MNHEY and CDR2 is SMNVEV (reference sequence). The junction had 10 bases not matched to a gene; V was cut back by 0 bases and J by 2 bases. CDR3 nucleotide sequence: TGTGCCAGCAGTTTATCGCAGGGACAGGCCGATTTCACAGATACGCAGTATTTT. It yields the protein CASSLSQGQADFTDTQYF.

The chain recombines TRBV28 with TRBJ1-5; D unclear. Trimming stripped 2 bases from V and 4 bases from J, with 9 bases between. The CDR3 covers 14 residues. CDR1 is MDHEN and CDR2 is SYDVKM in the germline V gene. CDR3 DNA sequence: TGTGCCAGCAGTTTAATACCCAGGAATCAGCCCCAGCATTTT. Its protein product is CASSLIPRNQPQHF.

The V gene is TRBV5-1, the J gene TRBJ2-1, with 7 bases fitting TRBD2. This CDR3 is built from 16 residues. With 6 bases clipped from V and 5 bases from J, the junction kept 14 bases outside the gene matches. Per germline, CDR1 SGHRS and CDR2 YFSETQ. The CDR3 reads CASTHQTAGMDNEQFF. The CDR3 bases are TGCGCCAGCACCCACCAAACAGCGGGAATGGACAATGAGCAGTTCTTC.

This clone was seen only a few times. The gene calls are TRBV19 and TRBJ1-5; 8 bases are a match to TRBD1. Unmatched junction bases numbered 5, after V lost 6 bases and J lost 4 bases. The CDR3 is 14 residues long. Germline V gene sequence: CDR1 LNHDA, CDR2 SQIVND (reference sequence). The CDR3 loop is CASSHRDRNQPQHF. The CDR3 DNA reads TGTGCCAGTAGCCACAGGGACAGGAATCAGCCCCAGCATTTT.

The chain joins TRBV6-2 or TRBV6-3 to TRBJ2-2; maybe TRBD1 (5 bases). The CDR3 length is 15 residues. Germline V gene lookup returns CDR1 MNHEY and CDR2 SVGEGT. V was shortened by 2 bases and J by 6 bases, with 13 bases between the two germline ends. CDR3 region: CASSYRQGYSGELFF. The CDR3 coding sequence is TGTGCCAGCAGTTACCGGCAGGGTTATTCCGGGGAGCTGTTTTTT.

The gene calls are TRBV12-3 or TRBV12-4 and TRBJ1-2, with a tentative D call TRBD1 (6 bases). This CDR3 has 12 residues. V lost 5 bases and J lost 7, with 11 bases in between. CDR3 sequence (DNA): TGTGCCAGCAGTACCCAGGGGCCTGGCTACACCTTC. It is translated as CASSTQGPGYTF.

This clone was detected once. The CDR3: CASGTSGGPQETQYF. CDR3 in DNA: TGTGCCAGCGGCACTAGCGGGGGGCCGCAAGAGACCCAGTACTTC. J is TRBJ2-5 and V is TRBV18, with 12 bases identical to TRBD2. V dropped 8 bases and J dropped 2; count of bases not matched to a gene: 6. CDR3 length: 15 residues. From germline, CDR1 is KGHSH and CDR2 LQKENI.

This clone was observed a single time. The chain employs TRBV7-2 and TRBJ1-1; 7 bases are shared with TRBD1. CDR3 length: 13 residues. Germline-derived CDR1 and CDR2 are SGHTA and FQGNSA. V was clipped by 5 bases and J by 6 bases; unmatched bases: 6. The chain's CDR3 is CASSPDRVSEAFF. The CDR3 DNA sequence: TGTGCCAGCAGCCCCGACAGGGTATCTGAAGCTTTCTTT.

There are a few counts of this clone. This chain joins TRBV19 and TRBJ2-7, with TRBD2 as a possible D gene (6 bases). This CDR3 region has 16 residues. From germline, CDR1 is LNHDA and CDR2 SQIVND (reference sequence). Deletions cut 4 bases from V and 0 bases from J, with 16 bases between. The CDR3 DNA sequence: TGTGCCAGTAGTAACGGGGCTAGCGCCAACTCCTACGAGCAGTACTTC. Protein sequence: CASSNGASANSYEQYF.

The chain has TRBV2 and TRBJ2-7, with 9 bases lining up with TRBD1. J was trimmed by 7 bases and V by 6 bases; bases with no gene match: 4. There are 12 residues in the CDR3. Germline loops: CDR1 SNHLY, CDR2 FYNNEI. The CDR3 nucleotides read TGTGCCAGCAGGGACAGGGGTGAGGAGCAGTACTTC. It translates to CASRDRGEEQYF.

The J gene is TRBJ2-5, the V gene TRBV25-1; D is uncertain. Germline CDR1 and CDR2: MGHDK and SYGVNS. The V and J ends lost 3 bases and 4 bases respectively, with 9 bases between them. The CDR3 is made up of 13 amino acids. CDR3 residues: CASSDPNVETQYF. Written as DNA, the CDR3 is TGTGCCAGCAGTGATCCTAATGTAGAGACCCAGTACTTC.

The rearrangement links TRBV11-3 to TRBJ2-5; 7 nucleotides agree with TRBD2. CDR3 size: 15 residues. The germline V gene has CDR1 SGHNT and CDR2 YENEEA. After removal of 5 bases from V and 4 bases from J, the junction contained 10 bases not matched to a gene. The CDR3 coding sequence is TGTGCCAGCAGCCTGGAAGCGGGGAGGGTAGAGACCCAGTACTTC. Protein product: CASSLEAGRVETQYF. Combining the CDR3 with reference TRBV11-3 and TRBJ2-5 gives the whole variable domain EAGVVQSPRYKIIEKKQPVAFWCNPISGHNTLYWYLQNLGQGPELLIRYENEEAVDDSQLPKDRFSAERLKGVDSTLKIQPAELGDSAVYLCASSLEAGRVETQYFGPGTRLLVL.

This clone was picked up a small number of times. This chain joins TRBV4-1 and TRBJ2-7, with 11 bases matching TRBD2. The CDR3 sequence is 18 residues long. V was clipped by 3 bases and J by 2 bases; unmatched bases: 12. Germline V gene data show CDR1 as MGHRA and CDR2 as YSYEKL. DNA of the CDR3: TGCGCCAGCAGCCAGAGACCCTTCGGACTAGCGGGTACCTACGAGCAGTACTTC. It specifies CASSQRPFGLAGTYEQYF.